A single sample is the source of the 7 T cell receptor beta chains below, sequenced in a study of vaccination and CD4 T cells after COVID-19. CD4+ T cells that had been cultured provided DNA sequenced with the Oncomine TCR Beta short-read assay. TCRdb redid the calling of the PCR reads with MiXCR, one entry per CDR3 protein. The sample records about 13,000 distinct CDR3 sequences, 25% to 30% being singletons. Indicated treatment: 10-day PBMC culture with coronavirus spike peptide pools or control peptides (ViraFEST assay). The antigens for these receptors are not known. Source material: CD4+ T cells from blood, cultured in vitro. The source is a human donor who had recovered from COVID-19.

The chain combines TRBV5-1 with TRBJ1-1; D is unresolved. The CDR3 has 13 residues. Germline values: CDR1 SGHRS, CDR2 YFSETQ. V was cut by 4 bases and J by 2 bases, with 9 bases left in between. The CDR3 reads CASSLELNTEAFF. DNA for the CDR3: TGCGCCAGCAGCCTAGAGCTAAACACTGAAGCTTTCTTT.

This clonotype is a singleton in its sample. Here the CDR3 reads CASSQRGEKLFF. The CDR3 coding sequence is TGTGCCAGCAGCCAGAGGGGGGAAAAACTGTTTTTT. J is TRBJ1-4 and V is TRBV14; a weak D match, TRBD1 (6 bases). The CDR3 is 12 residues long. Deletions cut 3 bases from V and 8 bases from J, with 7 bases between. Germline CDR1 is SGHDN and CDR2 is FVKESK.

The sample holds a few counts of this clonotype. V is TRBV2 and J is TRBJ1-1; D remains unclear. The CDR3 totals 12 residues. Germline V lookup: CDR1 SNHLY, CDR2 FYNNEI. The ends were cut back, 6 bases at V and 0 bases at J, with 5 bases in the middle. The CDR3 nucleotides are TGTGCCAGCAGACGGTTGAACACTGAAGCTTTCTTT. As protein: CASRRLNTEAFF.

The chain combines TRBV6-1 with TRBJ1-1; tentative D call: TRBD1 (6 bases). V dropped 7 bases and J dropped 6 bases, with 18 bases sitting between them. This CDR3 spans 14 amino acids. Germline loops: CDR1 MNHNS, CDR2 SASEGT. The CDR3: CASNTPRGGSEAFF. The CDR3, as DNA: TGTGCCAGCAATACACCCAGGGGAGGTTCTGAAGCTTTCTTT.

The chain couples TRBV30 to TRBJ1-1; D possibly corresponds to TRBD1 (6 bases). The V end was cut by 3 bases, the J end by 5 bases, with 19 bases between. There are 15 residues in the CDR3. The germline V gene encodes CDR1 GTSNPN and CDR2 SVGIG (reference sequence). The DNA of the CDR3 is TGTGCCTGGAGGGTATCGTACCCGAGGGGGACTGAAGCTTTCTTT. Its translation is CAWRVSYPRGTEAFF. Together with reference TRBV30 and TRBJ1-1, the CDR3 gives the full variable domain: SQTIHQWPATLVQPVGSPLSLECTVEGTSNPNLYWYRQAAGRGLQLLFYSVGIGQISSEVPQNLSASRPQDRQFILSSKKLLLSDSGFYLCAWRVSYPRGTEAFFGQGTRLTVV.

About this clonotype: This may be a read error, as it is one base from a much larger clone. This chain joins TRBV6-1 and TRBJ1-2; D might be TRBD1 (5 bases). The CDR3 totals 13 residues. Trimming took off 8 bases at V and 3 bases at J, with 13 bases between the two ends. Germline CDR1 is MNHNS and CDR2 is SASEGT. The CDR3, as DNA: TGTGCCAGCGGCCTTGGGGGGGACTATGGCTACACCTTC. This sequence encodes CASGLGGDYGYTF.

This clonotype is medium-sized (0.01 to 0.1%) by share. The chain combines TRBV20-1 with TRBJ2-5; 9 nucleotides match TRBD2. V trimming: 4 bases; J trimming: 6 bases; junction bases outside the gene matches: 3. Germline assignment: CDR1 DFQATT and CDR2 SNEGSKA (reference sequence). The CDR3 covers 12 residues. CDR3 residues: CSAKLAGQTQYF. In DNA form, the CDR3 reads TGCAGTGCTAAACTAGCGGGCCAGACCCAGTACTTC.